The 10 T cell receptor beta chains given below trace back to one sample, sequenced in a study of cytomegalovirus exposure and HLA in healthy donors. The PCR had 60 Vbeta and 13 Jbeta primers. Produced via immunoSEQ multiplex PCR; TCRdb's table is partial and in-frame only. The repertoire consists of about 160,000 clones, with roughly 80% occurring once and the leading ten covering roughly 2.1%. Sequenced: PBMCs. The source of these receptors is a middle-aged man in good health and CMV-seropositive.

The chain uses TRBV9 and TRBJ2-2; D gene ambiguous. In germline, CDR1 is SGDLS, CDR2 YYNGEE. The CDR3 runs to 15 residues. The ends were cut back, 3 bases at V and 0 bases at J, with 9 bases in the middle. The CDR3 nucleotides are TGTGCCAGCAGCGCCAAAAGCTCGAACACCGGGGAGCTGTTTTTT. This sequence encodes CASSAKSSNTGELFF.

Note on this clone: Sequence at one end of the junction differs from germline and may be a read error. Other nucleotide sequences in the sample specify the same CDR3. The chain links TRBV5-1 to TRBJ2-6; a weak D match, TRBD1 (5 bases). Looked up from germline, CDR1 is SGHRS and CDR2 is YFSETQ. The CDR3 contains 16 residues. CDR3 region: CASSFDSSSGANVLTF. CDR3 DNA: TGCGCCAGCAGCTTCGACAGCAGCTCTGGGGCCAACGTCCTGACCTTC.

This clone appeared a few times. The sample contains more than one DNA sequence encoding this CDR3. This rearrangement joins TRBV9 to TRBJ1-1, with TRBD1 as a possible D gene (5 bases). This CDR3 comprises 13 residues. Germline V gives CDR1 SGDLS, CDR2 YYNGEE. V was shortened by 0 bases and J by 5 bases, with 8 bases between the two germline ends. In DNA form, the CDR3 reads TGTGCCAGCAGCGTAGACGGGGGAACTGAAGCTTTCTTT. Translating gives CASSVDGGTEAFF.

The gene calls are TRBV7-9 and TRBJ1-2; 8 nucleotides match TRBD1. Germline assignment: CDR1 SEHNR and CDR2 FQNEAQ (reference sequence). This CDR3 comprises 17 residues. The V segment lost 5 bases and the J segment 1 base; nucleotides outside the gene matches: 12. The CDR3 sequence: CASSQSPTGAFNYGYTF. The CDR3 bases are TGTGCCAGCAGCCAGTCCCCGACAGGGGCCTTTAACTATGGCTACACCTTC.

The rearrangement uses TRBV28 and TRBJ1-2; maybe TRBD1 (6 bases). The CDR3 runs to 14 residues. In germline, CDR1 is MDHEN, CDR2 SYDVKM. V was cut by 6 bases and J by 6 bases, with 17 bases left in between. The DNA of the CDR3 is TGTGCCAGCAGACCGACGTCGACAGGAAATGGCTACACCTTC. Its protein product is CASRPTSTGNGYTF.

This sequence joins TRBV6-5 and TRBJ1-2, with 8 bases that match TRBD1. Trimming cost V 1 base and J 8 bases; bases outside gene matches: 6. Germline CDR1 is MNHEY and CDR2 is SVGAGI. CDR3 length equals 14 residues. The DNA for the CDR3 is TGTGCCAGCAGTTACTATCAGGGGGCGGAAGGCTACACCTTC. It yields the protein CASSYYQGAEGYTF.

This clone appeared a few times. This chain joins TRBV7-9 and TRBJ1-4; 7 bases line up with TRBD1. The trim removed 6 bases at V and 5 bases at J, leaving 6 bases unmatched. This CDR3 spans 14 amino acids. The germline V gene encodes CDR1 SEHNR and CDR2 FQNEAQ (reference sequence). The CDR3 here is CASSSYRGNEKLFF. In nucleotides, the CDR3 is TGTGCCAGCAGTTCGTACAGGGGCAATGAAAAACTGTTTTTT.

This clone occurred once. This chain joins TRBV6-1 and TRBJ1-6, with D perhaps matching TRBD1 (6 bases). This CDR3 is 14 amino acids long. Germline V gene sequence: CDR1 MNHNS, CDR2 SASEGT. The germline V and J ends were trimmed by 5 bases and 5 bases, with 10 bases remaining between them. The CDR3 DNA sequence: TGTGCCAGCAGTCCCCGGACAGATAATTCACCCCTCCACTTT. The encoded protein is CASSPRTDNSPLHF.

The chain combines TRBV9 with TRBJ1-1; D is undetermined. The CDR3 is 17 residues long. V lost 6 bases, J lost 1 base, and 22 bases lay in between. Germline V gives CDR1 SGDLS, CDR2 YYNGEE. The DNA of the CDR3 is TGTGCCAGCATACCCTCAGGTGGGGAGGGATGGAACACTGAAGCTTTCTTT. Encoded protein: CASIPSGGEGWNTEAFF.

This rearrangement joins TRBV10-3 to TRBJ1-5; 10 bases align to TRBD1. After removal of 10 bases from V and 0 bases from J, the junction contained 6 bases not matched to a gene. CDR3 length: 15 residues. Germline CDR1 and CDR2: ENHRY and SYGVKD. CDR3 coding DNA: TGTGCCACCGTCCGGACAGGGGGTAGCAATCAGCCCCAGCATTTT. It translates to CATVRTGGSNQPQHF.